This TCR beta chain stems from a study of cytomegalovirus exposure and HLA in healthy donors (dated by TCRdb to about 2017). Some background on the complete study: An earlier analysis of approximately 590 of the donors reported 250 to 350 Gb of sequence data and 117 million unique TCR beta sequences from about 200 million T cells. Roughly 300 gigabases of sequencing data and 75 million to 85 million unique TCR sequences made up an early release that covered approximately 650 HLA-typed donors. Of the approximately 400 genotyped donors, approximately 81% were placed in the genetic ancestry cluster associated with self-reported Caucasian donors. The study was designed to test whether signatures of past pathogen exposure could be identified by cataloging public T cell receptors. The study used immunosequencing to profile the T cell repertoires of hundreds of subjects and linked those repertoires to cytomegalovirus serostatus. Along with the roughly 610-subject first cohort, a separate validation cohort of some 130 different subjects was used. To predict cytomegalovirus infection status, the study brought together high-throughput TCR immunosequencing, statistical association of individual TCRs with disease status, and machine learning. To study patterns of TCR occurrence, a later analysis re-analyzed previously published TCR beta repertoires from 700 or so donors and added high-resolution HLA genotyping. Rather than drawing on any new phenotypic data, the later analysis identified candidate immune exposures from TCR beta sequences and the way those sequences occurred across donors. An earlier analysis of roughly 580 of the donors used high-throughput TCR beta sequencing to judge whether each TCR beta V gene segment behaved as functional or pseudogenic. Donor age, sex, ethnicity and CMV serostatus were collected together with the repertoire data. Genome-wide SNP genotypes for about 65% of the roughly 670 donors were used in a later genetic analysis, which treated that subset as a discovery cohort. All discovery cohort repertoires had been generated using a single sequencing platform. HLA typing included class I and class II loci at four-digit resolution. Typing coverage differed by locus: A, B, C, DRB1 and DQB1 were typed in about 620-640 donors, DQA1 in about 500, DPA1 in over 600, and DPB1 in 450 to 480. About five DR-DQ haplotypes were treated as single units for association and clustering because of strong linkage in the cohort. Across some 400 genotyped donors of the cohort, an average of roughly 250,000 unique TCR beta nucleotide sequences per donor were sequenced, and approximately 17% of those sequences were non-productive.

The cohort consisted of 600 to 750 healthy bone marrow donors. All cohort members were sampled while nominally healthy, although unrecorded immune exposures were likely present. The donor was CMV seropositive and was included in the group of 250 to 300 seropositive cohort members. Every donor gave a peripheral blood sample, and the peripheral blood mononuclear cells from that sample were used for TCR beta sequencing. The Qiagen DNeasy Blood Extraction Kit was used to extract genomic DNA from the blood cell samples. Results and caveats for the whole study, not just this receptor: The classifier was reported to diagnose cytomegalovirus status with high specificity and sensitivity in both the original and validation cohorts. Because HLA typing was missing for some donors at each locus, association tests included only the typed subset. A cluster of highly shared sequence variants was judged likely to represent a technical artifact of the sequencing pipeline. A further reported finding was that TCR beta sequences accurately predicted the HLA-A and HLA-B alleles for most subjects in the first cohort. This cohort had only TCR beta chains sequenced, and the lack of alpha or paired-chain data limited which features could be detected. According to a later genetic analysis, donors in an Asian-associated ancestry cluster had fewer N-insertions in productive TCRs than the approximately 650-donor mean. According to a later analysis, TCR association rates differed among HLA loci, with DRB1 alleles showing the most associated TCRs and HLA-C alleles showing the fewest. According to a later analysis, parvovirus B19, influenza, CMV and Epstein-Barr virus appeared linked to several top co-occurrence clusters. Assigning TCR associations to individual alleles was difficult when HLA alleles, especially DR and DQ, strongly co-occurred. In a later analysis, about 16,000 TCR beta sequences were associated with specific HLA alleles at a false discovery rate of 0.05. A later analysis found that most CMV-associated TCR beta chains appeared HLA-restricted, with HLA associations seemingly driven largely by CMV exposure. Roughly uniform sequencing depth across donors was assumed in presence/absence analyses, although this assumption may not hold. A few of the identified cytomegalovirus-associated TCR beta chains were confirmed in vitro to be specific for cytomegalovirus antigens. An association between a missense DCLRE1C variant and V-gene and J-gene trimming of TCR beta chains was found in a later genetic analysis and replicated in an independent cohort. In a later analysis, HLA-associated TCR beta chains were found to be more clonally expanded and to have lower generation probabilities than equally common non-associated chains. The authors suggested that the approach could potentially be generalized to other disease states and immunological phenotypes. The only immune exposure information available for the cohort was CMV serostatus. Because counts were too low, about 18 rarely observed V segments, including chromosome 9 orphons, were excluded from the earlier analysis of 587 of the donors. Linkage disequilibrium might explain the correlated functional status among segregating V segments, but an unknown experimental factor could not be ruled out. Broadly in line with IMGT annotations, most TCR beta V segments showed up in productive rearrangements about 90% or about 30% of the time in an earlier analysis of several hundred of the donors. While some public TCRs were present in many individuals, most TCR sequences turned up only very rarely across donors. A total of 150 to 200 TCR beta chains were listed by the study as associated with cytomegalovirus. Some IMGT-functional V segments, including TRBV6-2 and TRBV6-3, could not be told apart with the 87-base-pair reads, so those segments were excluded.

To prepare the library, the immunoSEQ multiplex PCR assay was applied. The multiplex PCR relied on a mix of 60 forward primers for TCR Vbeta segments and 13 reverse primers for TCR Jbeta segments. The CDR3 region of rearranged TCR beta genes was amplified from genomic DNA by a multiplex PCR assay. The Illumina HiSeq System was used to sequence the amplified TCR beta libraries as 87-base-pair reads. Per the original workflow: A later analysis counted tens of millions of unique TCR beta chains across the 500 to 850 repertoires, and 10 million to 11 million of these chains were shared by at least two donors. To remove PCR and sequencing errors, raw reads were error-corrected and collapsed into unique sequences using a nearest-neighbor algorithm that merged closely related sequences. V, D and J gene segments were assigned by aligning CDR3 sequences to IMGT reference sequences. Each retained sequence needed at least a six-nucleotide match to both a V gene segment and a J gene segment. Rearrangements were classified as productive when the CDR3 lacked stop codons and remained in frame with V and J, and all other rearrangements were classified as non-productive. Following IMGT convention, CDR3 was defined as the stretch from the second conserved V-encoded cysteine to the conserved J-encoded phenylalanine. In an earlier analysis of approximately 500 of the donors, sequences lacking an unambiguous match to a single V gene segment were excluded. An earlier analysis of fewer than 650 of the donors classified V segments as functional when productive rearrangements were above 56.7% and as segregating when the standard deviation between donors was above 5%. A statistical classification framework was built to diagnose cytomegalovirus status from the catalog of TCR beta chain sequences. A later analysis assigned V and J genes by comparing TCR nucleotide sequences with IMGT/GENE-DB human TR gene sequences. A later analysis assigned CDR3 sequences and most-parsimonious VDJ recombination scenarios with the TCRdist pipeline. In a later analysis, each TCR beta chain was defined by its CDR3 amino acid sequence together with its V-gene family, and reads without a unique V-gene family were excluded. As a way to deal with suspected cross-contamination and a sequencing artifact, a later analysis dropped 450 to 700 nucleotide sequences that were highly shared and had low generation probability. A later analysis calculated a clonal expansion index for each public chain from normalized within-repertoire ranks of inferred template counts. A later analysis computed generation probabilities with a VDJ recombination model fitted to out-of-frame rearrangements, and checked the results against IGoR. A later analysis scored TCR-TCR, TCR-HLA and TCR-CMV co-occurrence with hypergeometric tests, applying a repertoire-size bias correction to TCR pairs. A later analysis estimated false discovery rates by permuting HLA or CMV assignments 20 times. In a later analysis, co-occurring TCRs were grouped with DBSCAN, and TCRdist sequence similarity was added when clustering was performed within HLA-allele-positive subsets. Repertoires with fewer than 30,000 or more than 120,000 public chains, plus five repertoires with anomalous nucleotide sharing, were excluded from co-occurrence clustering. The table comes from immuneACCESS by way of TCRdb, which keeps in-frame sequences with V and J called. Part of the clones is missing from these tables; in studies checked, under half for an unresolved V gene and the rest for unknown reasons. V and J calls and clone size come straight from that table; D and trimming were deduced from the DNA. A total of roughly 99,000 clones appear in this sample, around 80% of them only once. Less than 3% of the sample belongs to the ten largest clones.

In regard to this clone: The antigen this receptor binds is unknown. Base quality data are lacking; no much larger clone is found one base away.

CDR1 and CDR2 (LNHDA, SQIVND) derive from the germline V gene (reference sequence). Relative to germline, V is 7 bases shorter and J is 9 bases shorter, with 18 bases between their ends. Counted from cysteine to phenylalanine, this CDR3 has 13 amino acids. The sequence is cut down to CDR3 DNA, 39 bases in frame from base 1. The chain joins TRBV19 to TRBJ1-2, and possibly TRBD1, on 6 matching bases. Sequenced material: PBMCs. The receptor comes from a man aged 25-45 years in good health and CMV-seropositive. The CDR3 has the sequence CASTPSSGDRYTF. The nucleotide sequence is TGTGCCAGTACTCCCTCATCAGGGGATCGCTACACCTTC.